This T cell receptor (beta chain) was sequenced during a study of blood T cell repertoires in COVID-19. This clone was found once. Other DNA sequences in the sample encode the same CDR3. The protocol was immunoSEQ multiplex PCR, while the TCRdb copy is restricted to in-frame clones and leaves out a portion. Of roughly 100,000 clones listed, nearly 90% are singletons. Unmatched junction bases numbered 3, after V lost 8 bases and J lost 1 base. Germline CDR1 is SNHLY and CDR2 is FYNNEI. There are 13 residues in the CDR3. The sequencing sample was made of peripheral blood. J is TRBJ2-3 and V is TRBV2, with TRBD2 matching over 7 bases. The receptor's source is a man in his fifties or sixties in a cohort sampled during active COVID-19. The CDR3 region is CASSSGRTDTQYF. The CDR3 coding sequence is TGTGCCAGCTCTAGCGGACGCACAGATACGCAGTATTTT.